This entry lists 12 T cell receptor beta chains sequenced from one sample in a study of CXCR3-negative and CXCR3-positive naive CD8 T cells. Study findings and constraints: The TRB CDR3s that CXCR3-positive naive cells carried were more hydrophobic than those of CXCR3-negative naive cells.

Which antigens these TCRs recognize remains unknown. All TRB cDNA libraries came from 5' RACE performed with UMI labels. TCRdb reprocessed the 5' RACE reads, with one entry per CDR3 protein and no DNA. The sample spans around 50,000 distinct CDR3 sequences; the ten largest clones claim around 0.5%. Sequencing used naive CXCR3+ CD8+ T cells from blood. Indicated subset: CD45RO-CCR7+CD27+CD95- naive CD8+ T cells expressing CXCR3 (TNR3+). These receptors were obtained from a human donor in good health. Some clones in this sample may be carry-over from other donors' samples.

The genes are TRBV12-5 and TRBJ1-2; TCRdb calls TRBD1, which cannot be checked without DNA. This CDR3 spans 15 amino acids. Germline values: CDR1 LGHNT, CDR2 FRNRAP. This CDR3 reads CASGLLRDILYGYTF. Filled out from reference TRBV12-5 and TRBJ1-2, the complete variable domain reads DARVTQTPRHKVTEMGQEVTMRCQPILGHNTVFWYRQTMMQGLELLAYFRNRAPLDDSGMPKDRFSAEMPDATLATLKIQPSEPRDSAVYFCASGLLRDILYGYTFGSGTRLTVV.

The genes are TRBV28 and TRBJ2-7; TCRdb indicates TRBD1, and absent DNA this call remains unverified. The germline V gene encodes CDR1 MDHEN and CDR2 SYDVKM. This CDR3 spans 14 amino acids. The CDR3 sequence is CASTQWAVLGEQYF.

The CDR3 sequence is CASSPGIAGELFF. The chain has TRBV7-6 and TRBJ2-2. Germline V lookup: CDR1 SGHVS, CDR2 FNYEAQ. The CDR3 covers 13 residues. The full variable domain, with the rest looked up from reference TRBV7-6 and TRBJ2-2, is GAGVSQSPRYKVTKRGQDVALRCDPISGHVSLYWYRQALGQGPEFLTYFNYEAQQDKSGLPNDRFSAERPEGSISTLTIQRTEQRDSAMYRCASSPGIAGELFFGEGSRLTVL.

The V gene is TRBV6-6, the J gene TRBJ2-7; TCRdb indicates TRBD1, and absent DNA this call remains unverified. There are 14 residues in the CDR3. Germline V gives CDR1 MNHNY, CDR2 SVGAGI (reference sequence). CDR3 region: CASSRDASSYEQYF.

Frequency places this clonotype as medium-sized. This CDR3 is CASIGDNEQFF. The rearrangement joins TRBV28 to TRBJ2-1. Germline CDR1 reads MDHEN; CDR2 reads SYDVKM. The CDR3 is made up of 11 amino acids.

The chain has TRBV9 and TRBJ2-7. Germline V gives CDR1 SGDLS, CDR2 YYNGEE. The CDR3 spans 15 residues. CDR3 loop: CASSVGVVTVYEQYF.

V is TRBV7-9 and J is TRBJ2-3. Germline V lookup: CDR1 SEHNR, CDR2 FQNEAQ (reference sequence). There are 13 residues in the CDR3. The CDR3 reads CASAERYTDTQYF.

The genes are TRBV4-2 and TRBJ2-2; TCRdb's D call, TRBD1, is unchecked because there is no DNA. From germline, CDR1 is LGHNA and CDR2 YNFKEQ. CDR3 length: 16 residues. This chain's CDR3 is CASSQDVGGDTGELFF.

J is TRBJ2-2 and V is TRBV9; TCRdb outputs TRBD2, but without DNA this stays unchecked. The CDR3 extends over 16 amino acids. Germline CDR1 SGDLS, CDR2 YYNGEE. The CDR3 spells CASSGGGAKNTGELFF.

V and J are TRBV29-1 and TRBJ2-1; the TRBD1 assignment by TCRdb is unverifiable without DNA. Germline CDR1 reads SQVTM; CDR2 reads ANQGSEA. This CDR3 is 13 amino acids long. The CDR3: CSVTGFRDNEQFF.

This chain connects TRBV20-1 to TRBJ2-7; checking the TCRdb D call of TRBD2 is not possible without DNA. Per the germline V gene, CDR1 is DFQATT and CDR2 is SNEGSKA (reference sequence). The CDR3 loop spans 15 amino acids. This chain's CDR3 is CSAIGISGRFNEQYF.

The chain combines TRBV7-3 with TRBJ1-2. This CDR3 region has 14 residues. Per germline, CDR1 SGHTA and CDR2 FQGTGA. CDR3 protein: CASSLVPWDYGYTF.